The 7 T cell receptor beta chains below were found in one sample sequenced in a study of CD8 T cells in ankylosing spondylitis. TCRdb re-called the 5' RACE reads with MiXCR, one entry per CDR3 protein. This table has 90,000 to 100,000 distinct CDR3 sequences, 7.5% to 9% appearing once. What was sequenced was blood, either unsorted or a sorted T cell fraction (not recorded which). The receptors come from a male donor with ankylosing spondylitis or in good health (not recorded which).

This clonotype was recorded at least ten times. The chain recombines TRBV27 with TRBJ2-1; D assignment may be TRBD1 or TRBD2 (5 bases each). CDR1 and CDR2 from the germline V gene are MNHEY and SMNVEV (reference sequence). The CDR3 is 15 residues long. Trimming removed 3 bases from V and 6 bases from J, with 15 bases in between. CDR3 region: CASSLWGTPPNEQFF. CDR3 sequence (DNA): TGTGCCAGCAGTTTGTGGGGGACCCCCCCCAATGAGCAGTTCTTC.

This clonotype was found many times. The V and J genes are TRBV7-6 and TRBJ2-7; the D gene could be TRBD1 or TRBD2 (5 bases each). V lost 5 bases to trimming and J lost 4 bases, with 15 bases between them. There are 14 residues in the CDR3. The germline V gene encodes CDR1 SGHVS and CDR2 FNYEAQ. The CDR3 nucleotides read TGTGCCAGCAGCCTCGGGACGGGAACTTACGAGCAGTACTTC. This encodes CASSLGTGTYEQYF.

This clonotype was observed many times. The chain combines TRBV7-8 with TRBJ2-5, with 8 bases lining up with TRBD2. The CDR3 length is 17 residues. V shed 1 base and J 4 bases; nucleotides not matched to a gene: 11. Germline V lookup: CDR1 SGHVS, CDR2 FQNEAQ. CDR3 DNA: TGTGCCAGCAGCTTAGACTTAGCGGGATTCAGGGGAGAGACCCAGTACTTC. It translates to CASSLDLAGFRGETQYF.

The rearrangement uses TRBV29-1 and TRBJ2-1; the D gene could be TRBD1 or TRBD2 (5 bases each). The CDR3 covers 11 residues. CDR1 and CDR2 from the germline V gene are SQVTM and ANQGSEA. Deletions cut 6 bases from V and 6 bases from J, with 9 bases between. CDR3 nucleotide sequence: TGCAGCGTGCGAGGGGCCAATGAGCAGTTCTTC. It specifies CSVRGANEQFF.

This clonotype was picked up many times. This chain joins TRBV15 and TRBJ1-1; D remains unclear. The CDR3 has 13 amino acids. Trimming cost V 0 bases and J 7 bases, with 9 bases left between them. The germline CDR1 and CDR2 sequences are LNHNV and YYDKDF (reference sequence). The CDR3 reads CATSRDSRIEAFF. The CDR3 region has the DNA TGTGCCACCAGCAGAGATAGCAGAATTGAAGCTTTCTTT.

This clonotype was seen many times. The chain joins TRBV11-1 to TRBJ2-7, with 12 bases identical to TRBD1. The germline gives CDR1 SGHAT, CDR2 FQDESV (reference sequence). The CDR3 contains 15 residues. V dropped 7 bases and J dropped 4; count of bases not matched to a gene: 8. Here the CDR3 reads CASTSRDRGPYEQYF. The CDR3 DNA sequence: TGTGCCAGCACCTCCAGGGACAGGGGGCCTTACGAGCAGTACTTC.

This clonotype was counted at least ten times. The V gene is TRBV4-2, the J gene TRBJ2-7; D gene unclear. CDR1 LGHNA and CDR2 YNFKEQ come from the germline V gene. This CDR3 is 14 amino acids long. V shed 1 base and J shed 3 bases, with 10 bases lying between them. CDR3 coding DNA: TGTGCCAGCAGCCAAGGAGTCAGAGACTACGAGCAGTACTTC. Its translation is CASSQGVRDYEQYF.